One sample yielded the 17 T cell receptor beta chains listed below, sequenced in a study of CXCR3-negative and CXCR3-positive naive CD8 T cells. Study conclusions and caveats: CXCR3-positive naive cells carried more hydrophobic TRB CDR3s than CXCR3-negative ones.

The libraries of TRB cDNA were prepared using 5' RACE with UMI labels. TCRdb reprocessed the 5' RACE reads and keeps a single row for each CDR3 protein, giving no DNA. The listing records around 88,000 distinct CDR3 sequences. No cognate antigen is known for these TCRs. Sequencing was carried out using naive CXCR3+ CD8+ T cells from blood. Subset described: CD45RO-CCR7+CD27+CD95- naive CD8+ T cells expressing CXCR3 (TNR3+). These receptor sequences come from a human donor in good health. Some clones in this sample may be carry-over from other donors' samples.

This CDR3 is CAISETGSSYEQYF. V gene TRBV10-3 combines with J gene TRBJ2-7. Germline V lookup: CDR1 ENHRY, CDR2 SYGVKD. The CDR3 is 14 amino acids.

The rearrangement links TRBV12-3 or TRBV12-4 to TRBJ2-7. The CDR3 extends over 14 amino acids. This CDR3 reads CASSLRLGIYEQYF.

The chain employs TRBV29-1 and TRBJ2-7; TCRdb picks TRBD1, but there is no DNA to check that call. The length of the CDR3 is 13 residues. Germline lookup yields CDR1 SQVTM and CDR2 ANQGSEA. The CDR3 spells CSVFDRGKDEQYF.

V is TRBV20-1 and J is TRBJ2-2. This CDR3 region has 12 residues. Germline V gene sequence: CDR1 DFQATT, CDR2 SNEGSKA (reference sequence). CDR3 region: CSAREQGRELFF.

The chain uses TRBV5-5 and TRBJ1-1. The germline V gene has CDR1 SGHKS and CDR2 YYEKEE (reference sequence). This CDR3 contains 15 residues. CDR3 protein: CASSPPGRVSTEAFF.

The J gene is TRBJ2-7, the V gene TRBV15; the TCRdb call, TRBD1, lacks DNA for checking. The CDR3 is made up of 15 amino acids. The germline V gene encodes CDR1 LNHNV and CDR2 YYDKDF (reference sequence). CDR3 residues: CATSSPGTGLSEQYF.

The chain links TRBV19 to TRBJ2-5. The CDR3 totals 13 residues. Germline V lookup: CDR1 LNHDA, CDR2 SQIVND (reference sequence). Here the CDR3 reads CASSRYYSETQYF.

The chain couples TRBV14 to TRBJ2-7; the TCRdb call, TRBD2, lacks DNA for checking. CDR3 length: 15 amino acids. CDR1 and CDR2 from the germline V gene are SGHDN and FVKESK. The CDR3 sequence is CASSQELAGAYEQYF. Combining the CDR3 with reference TRBV14 and TRBJ2-7 gives the whole variable domain EAGVTQFPSHSVIEKGQTVTLRCDPISGHDNLYWYRRVMGKEIKFLLHFVKESKQDESGMPNNRFLAERTGGTYSTLKVQPAELEDSGVYFCASSQELAGAYEQYFGPGTRLTVT.

The genes are TRBV7-6 and TRBJ2-1; the TCRdb D gene call, TRBD2, has no DNA to confirm it. The CDR3 is made up of 17 amino acids. Germline V gene data show CDR1 as SGHVS and CDR2 as FNYEAQ. The CDR3 here is CASSLARGDSSYNEQFF. Drawing the rest from reference TRBV7-6 and TRBJ2-1, the complete variable domain is GAGVSQSPRYKVTKRGQDVALRCDPISGHVSLYWYRQALGQGPEFLTYFNYEAQQDKSGLPNDRFSAERPEGSISTLTIQRTEQRDSAMYRCASSLARGDSSYNEQFFGPGTRLTVL.

The V gene is TRBV19, the J gene TRBJ1-5. This CDR3 contains 12 residues. Per the germline V gene, CDR1 is LNHDA and CDR2 is SQIVND (reference sequence). The CDR3 here is CASSIGWQPQHF.

V gene TRBV7-6 combines with J gene TRBJ2-3; TCRdb proposes TRBD2, but this gene call is untestable without DNA. The CDR3 sequence is 17 residues long. Germline V gene sequence: CDR1 SGHVS, CDR2 FNYEAQ. The CDR3 here is CASSPGLKVRNADTQYF. The complete variable domain, with remaining parts taken from reference TRBV7-6 and TRBJ2-3, reads GAGVSQSPRYKVTKRGQDVALRCDPISGHVSLYWYRQALGQGPEFLTYFNYEAQQDKSGLPNDRFSAERPEGSISTLTIQRTEQRDSAMYRCASSPGLKVRNADTQYFGPGTRLTVL.

The chain couples TRBV28 to TRBJ2-7; TCRdb lists TRBD1, though no DNA is available to test this call. Germline loops: CDR1 MDHEN, CDR2 SYDVKM. The CDR3 consists of 12 residues. CDR3 protein: CASQGQFYEQYF.

V is TRBV21-1 and J is TRBJ1-3. TRBV21-1 is annotated as a pseudogene. This CDR3 has 15 amino acids. The CDR3 here is CASSHHRGSGNTIYF.

This chain joins TRBV29-1 and TRBJ1-4; the TRBD1 assignment by TCRdb is unverifiable without DNA. The CDR3 runs 14 residues. Germline V lookup: CDR1 SQVTM, CDR2 ANQGSEA. CDR3: CSVEPLHDNEKLFF.

The genes are TRBV29-1 and TRBJ2-1. The CDR3 has 13 amino acids. Germline assignment: CDR1 SQVTM and CDR2 ANQGSEA. The CDR3 reads CSVEGQSYNEQFF.

This chain uses TRBV5-1 with TRBJ2-1; lacking DNA, the TRBD2 call made by TCRdb goes unchecked. The CDR3 has 17 amino acids. Germline loops: CDR1 SGHRS, CDR2 YFSETQ. The CDR3 is CASSSGLAASVSSEQFF.

V gene TRBV13 combines with J gene TRBJ2-7. The germline V gene encodes CDR1 PRHDT and CDR2 FYEKMQ (reference sequence). The CDR3 totals 15 residues. This CDR3 is CASSPRLGASYEQYF.